The following is a T cell receptor (beta chain) sequence with its context. Its target is unknown. The V gene's germline CDR1 is MGHRA and CDR2 YSYEKL. The germline V and J ends were trimmed by 0 bases and 6 bases, with 17 bases remaining between them. The CDR3 runs 16 residues. TCRdb processed the RT-PCR reads anew with MiXCR; each CDR3 protein has one entry. The sample has roughly 500,000 distinct CDR3 sequences; 15% to 20% are singletons. These data originate in a study of response to subunit inactivated influenza vaccine. General study results and limits: Each seasonal influenza vaccination, the authors suggested, recruits few new T cells.

The V and J genes are TRBV4-1 and TRBJ2-5, with D maybe TRBD1 (5 bases). This specimen was CD4+ T cells sorted from PBMCs, taken around 2 years after vaccination. The receptor was isolated from a man between 50 and 70 years old who received an inactivated influenza vaccine. This CDR3 reads CASSQDLQGPPKTQYF. CDR3 nucleotides: TGCGCCAGCAGCCAAGATCTTCAGGGCCCCCCCAAGACCCAGTACTTC.